Following are 12 T cell receptor beta chains from one sample sequenced in a study of blood T cells in healthy people across ages. A J-beta primer mix and a sample-barcoded 5' primer were used in a second PCR of about 7 to 11 cycles. TCRdb analysed the 5' RACE reads with MiXCR anew, one entry per CDR3 protein. The repertoire includes about 640,000 distinct CDR3 sequences, about 54% of them detected once, and around 37% sits in the top ten. Sequencing used blood. Receptors were obtained from a man between 60 and 75 years old in good health.

This clonotype was seen a few times. The chain links TRBV12-3 or TRBV12-4 to TRBJ1-4; no definite D call. V was cut by 3 bases and J by 5 bases, with 7 bases left in between. CDR3 size: 13 residues. The CDR3 loop is CASSFSGNEKLFF. As DNA, the CDR3 is TGTGCCAGCAGTTTCTCCGGCAATGAAAAACTGTTTTTT.

CDR3 DNA: TGCGCCAGCAGCTTGGCGGGTCTTGGGGGGCTCAATGAGCAGTTCTTC. Its protein is CASSLAGLGGLNEQFF. The gene calls are TRBV5-1 and TRBJ2-1; D tentatively fits TRBD1 or TRBD2 (6 bases each). This CDR3 comprises 16 residues. The ends were cut back, 0 bases at V and 6 bases at J, with 16 bases in the middle. CDR1 and CDR2 from the germline V gene are SGHRS and YFSETQ.

This clonotype was detected a few times. The DNA of the CDR3 is TGCAGTGCCACAAATGACAGGGCCAATTCACCCCTCCACTTT. It specifies CSATNDRANSPLHF. The chain joins TRBV20-1 to TRBJ1-6, with TRBD1 matching 7 bases. Germline lookup yields CDR1 DFQATT and CDR2 SNEGSKA (reference sequence). The CDR3 is 14 residues long. The J segment lost 7 bases and the V segment lost 6 bases, leaving 9 bases of the junction unmatched.

This clonotype was seen a few times. The chain links TRBV20-1 to TRBJ2-7; possibly TRBD2 for D (5 bases). V lost 3 bases, J lost 0 bases, and 12 bases lay in between. CDR3 length: 14 amino acids. The germline CDR1 and CDR2 sequences are DFQATT and SNEGSKA (reference sequence). The CDR3 region has the DNA TGCAGTGCTAGCGAGCGGACCAGCTCCTACGAGCAGTACTTC. This codes for CSASERTSSYEQYF.

The chain couples TRBV20-1 to TRBJ2-1, with TRBD2 identical over 9 bases. Germline V gene data show CDR1 as DFQATT and CDR2 as SNEGSKA (reference sequence). The CDR3 runs 16 residues. V lost 3 bases and J lost 8; bases outside the gene matches: 14. The chain's CDR3 is CSASEIGLAIIDEQFF. CDR3 nucleotide sequence: TGCAGTGCTAGCGAGATTGGACTAGCGATTATCGATGAGCAGTTCTTC.

The CDR3 protein is CASSESGWETQYF. The CDR3 DNA sequence: TGCGCCAGCAGTGAGTCGGGTTGGGAGACCCAGTACTTC. The J gene is TRBJ2-7, the V gene TRBV10-1, with no clear D. The end of the DNA aligns better with TRBJ2-5, so the J call may be wrong. The CDR3 is 13 residues long. Germline-derived CDR1 and CDR2 are WNHNN and SYGVQD (reference sequence).

The chain combines TRBV11-2 with TRBJ1-5, with D uncertain. Trimming cost V 5 bases and J 7 bases, with 6 bases left between them. The germline V gene has CDR1 SGHAT and CDR2 FQNNGV. The CDR3 has 11 residues. Written as DNA, the CDR3 is TGTGCCAGCAGCGCGGGGCAGCCCCAGCATTTT. It translates to CASSAGQPQHF.

The J gene is TRBJ2-3, the V gene TRBV29-1; 8 bases map to TRBD2. The germline V gene has CDR1 SQVTM and CDR2 ANQGSEA. After removal of 4 bases from V and 1 base from J, the junction contained 7 bases not matched to a gene. The CDR3 is 15 residues long. The CDR3 nucleotides are TGCAGCGTTGGGCTCGGGGGGGCGGGCACAGATACGCAGTATTTT. Its protein product is CSVGLGGAGTDTQYF.

This clonotype was detected a few times. V is TRBV29-1 and J is TRBJ2-1; D uncertain. V was cut by 7 bases and J by 4 bases, with 14 bases left in between. The CDR3 covers 13 residues. CDR1 and CDR2 from the germline V gene are SQVTM and ANQGSEA. The CDR3 coding sequence is TGCAGCGCCTCCCGGACGGTGTACAATGAGCAGTTCTTC. This encodes CSASRTVYNEQFF.

The CDR3 coding sequence is TGTGCCAGCAGTTACTATGCTAGCGGGGGGACAGATACGCAGTATTTT. Translating it yields CASSYYASGGTDTQYF. The rearrangement links TRBV6-5 to TRBJ2-3; 11 bases are shared with TRBD2. Germline lookup yields CDR1 MNHEY and CDR2 SVGAGI. Germline trimming cut 1 base from V and 3 bases from J; bases unmatched to any gene: 3. The CDR3 sequence is 16 residues long.

CDR3 residues: CGGWGSGGGDTQYF. CDR3 in DNA: TGCGGGGGGTGGGGTAGCGGGGGTGGAGATACGCAGTATTTT. The chain carries TRBV20-1 and TRBJ2-3; TRBD2 agrees at 9 bases. This CDR3 has 14 residues. The germline gives CDR1 DFQATT, CDR2 SNEGSKA (reference sequence).

The genes are TRBV24-1 and TRBJ2-3, with D unclear. The V gene lost 6 bases and the J gene lost 2 bases, with 11 bases spanning the gap. CDR1 and CDR2 (germline): KGHDR, SFDVKD. The CDR3 extends over 14 amino acids. The CDR3, as DNA: TGTGCCACCAGTTTCTCAACGGCCACAGATACGCAGTATTTT. It is translated as CATSFSTATDTQYF.